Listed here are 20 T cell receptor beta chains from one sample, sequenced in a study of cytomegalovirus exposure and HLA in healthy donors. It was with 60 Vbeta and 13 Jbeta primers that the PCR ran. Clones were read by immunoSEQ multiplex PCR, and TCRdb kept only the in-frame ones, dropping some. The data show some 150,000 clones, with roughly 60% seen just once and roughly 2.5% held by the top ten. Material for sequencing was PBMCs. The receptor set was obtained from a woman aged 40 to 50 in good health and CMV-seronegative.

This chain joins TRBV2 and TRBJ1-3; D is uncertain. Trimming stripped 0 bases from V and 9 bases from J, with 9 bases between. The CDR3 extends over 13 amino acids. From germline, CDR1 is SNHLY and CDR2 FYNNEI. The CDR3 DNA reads TGTGCCAGCAGTGAAGCCCGGGCGGGCACCATATATTTT. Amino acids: CASSEARAGTIYF. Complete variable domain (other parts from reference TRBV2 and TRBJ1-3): EPEVTQTPSHQVTQMGQEVILRCVPISNHLYFYWYRQILGQKVEFLVSFYNNEISEKSEIFDDQFSVERPDGSNFTLKIRSTKLEDSAMYFCASSEARAGTIYFGEGSWLTVV.

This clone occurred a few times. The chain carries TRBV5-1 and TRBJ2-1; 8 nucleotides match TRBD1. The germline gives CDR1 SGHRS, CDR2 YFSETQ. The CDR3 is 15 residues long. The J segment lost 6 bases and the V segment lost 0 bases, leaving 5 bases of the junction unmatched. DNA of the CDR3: TGCGCCAGCAGCTTGGAAGCTACAGGGGGCAATGAGCAGTTCTTC. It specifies CASSLEATGGNEQFF.

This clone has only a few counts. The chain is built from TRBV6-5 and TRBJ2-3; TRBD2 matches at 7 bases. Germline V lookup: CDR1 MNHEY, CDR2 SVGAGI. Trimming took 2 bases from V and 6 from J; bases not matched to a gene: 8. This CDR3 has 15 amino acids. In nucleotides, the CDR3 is TGTGCCAGCAGTTACGGGGGACTACGGTCGGATACGCAGTATTTT. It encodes CASSYGGLRSDTQYF.

DNA of the CDR3: TGTGCCAGCAGCTTAGACAAGTTATCTAACTATGGCTACACCTTC. Residues: CASSLDKLSNYGYTF. The V and J genes are TRBV7-2 and TRBJ1-2; D is unresolved. This CDR3 contains 15 residues. Germline CDR1 and CDR2: SGHTA and FQGNSA. Trimming removed 1 base at V and 0 bases at J, with 9 bases between.

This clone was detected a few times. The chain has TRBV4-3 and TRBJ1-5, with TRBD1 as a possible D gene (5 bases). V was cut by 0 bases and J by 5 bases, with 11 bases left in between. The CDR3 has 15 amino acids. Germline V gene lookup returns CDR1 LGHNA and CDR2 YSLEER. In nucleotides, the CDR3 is TGCGCCAGCAGCCAAGAAAAGGGGTTCGATCAGCCCCAGCATTTT. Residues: CASSQEKGFDQPQHF.

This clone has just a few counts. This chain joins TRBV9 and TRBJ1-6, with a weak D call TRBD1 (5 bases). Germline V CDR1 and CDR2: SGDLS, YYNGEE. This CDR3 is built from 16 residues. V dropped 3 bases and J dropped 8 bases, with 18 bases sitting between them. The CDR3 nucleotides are TGTGCCAGCAGCGGGGGCCCGCAGGGCGTTGATTCACCCCTCCACTTT. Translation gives CASSGGPQGVDSPLHF.

The CDR3 DNA reads as TGTGCCCGAGGGGGGGCCGGGGACACTGAAGCTTTCTTT. It yields the protein CARGGAGDTEAFF. The chain uses TRBV30 and TRBJ1-1; the D gene is possibly TRBD1 (6 bases). Germline V gene lookup returns CDR1 GTSNPN and CDR2 SVGIG (reference sequence). The CDR3 totals 13 residues. Between the trimmed V and J ends, which lost 8 bases and 3 bases, there was a span of 16 bases.

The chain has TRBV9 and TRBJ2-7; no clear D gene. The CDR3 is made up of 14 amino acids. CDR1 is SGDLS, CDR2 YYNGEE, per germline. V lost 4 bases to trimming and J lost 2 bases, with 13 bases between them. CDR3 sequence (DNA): TGTGCCAGCAGCAGCAGACGGGTAACCTACGAGCAGTACTTC. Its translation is CASSSRRVTYEQYF.

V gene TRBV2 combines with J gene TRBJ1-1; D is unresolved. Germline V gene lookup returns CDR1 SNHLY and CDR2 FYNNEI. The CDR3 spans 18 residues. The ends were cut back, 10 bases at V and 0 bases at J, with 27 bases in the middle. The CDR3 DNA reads TGTGCCACCGGGGAACGGGTCGATTTGAGCTACATGAACACTGAAGCTTTCTTT. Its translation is CATGERVDLSYMNTEAFF.

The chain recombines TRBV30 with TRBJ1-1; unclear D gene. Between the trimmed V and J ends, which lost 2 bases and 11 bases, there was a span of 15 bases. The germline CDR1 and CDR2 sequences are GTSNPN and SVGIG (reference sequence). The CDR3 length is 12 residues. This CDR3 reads CAWSSPPEEAFF. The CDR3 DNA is TGTGCCTGGAGTTCCCCGCCCGAGGAGGCTTTCTTT.

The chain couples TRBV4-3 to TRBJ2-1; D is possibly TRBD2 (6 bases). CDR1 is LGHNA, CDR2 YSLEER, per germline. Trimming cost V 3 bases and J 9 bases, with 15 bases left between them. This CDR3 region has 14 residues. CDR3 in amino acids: CASSQRGLGGEQFF. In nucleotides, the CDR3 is TGCGCCAGCAGCCAGCGTGGGCTCGGGGGTGAGCAGTTCTTC.

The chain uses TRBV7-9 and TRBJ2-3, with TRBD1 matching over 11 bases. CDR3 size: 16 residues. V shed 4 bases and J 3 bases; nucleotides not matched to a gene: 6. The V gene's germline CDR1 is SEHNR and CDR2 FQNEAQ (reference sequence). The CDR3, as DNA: TGTGCCAGCAGCTCGCACGGACAGGGGGCTACAGATACGCAGTATTTT. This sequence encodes CASSSHGQGATDTQYF.

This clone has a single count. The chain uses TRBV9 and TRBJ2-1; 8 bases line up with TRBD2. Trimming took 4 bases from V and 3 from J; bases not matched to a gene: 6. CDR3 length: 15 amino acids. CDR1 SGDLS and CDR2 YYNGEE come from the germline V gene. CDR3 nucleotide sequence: TGTGCCAGCAGCCCTCGAGCGGGGGACTACAATGAGCAGTTCTTC. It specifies CASSPRAGDYNEQFF.

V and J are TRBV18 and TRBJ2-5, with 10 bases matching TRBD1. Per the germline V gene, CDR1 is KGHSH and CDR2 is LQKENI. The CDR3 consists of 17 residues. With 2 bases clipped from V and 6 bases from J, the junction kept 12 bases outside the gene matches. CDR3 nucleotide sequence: TGTGCCAGCTCACCAAGCGGCGGGACAGGGGAAGGGAAGACCCAGTACTTC. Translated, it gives CASSPSGGTGEGKTQYF. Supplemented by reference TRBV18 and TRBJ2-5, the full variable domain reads NAGVMQNPRHLVRRRGQEARLRCSPMKGHSHVYWYRQLPEEGLKFMVYLQKENIIDESGMPKERFSAEFPKEGPSILRIQQVVRGDSAAYFCASSPSGGTGEGKTQYFGPGTRLLVL.

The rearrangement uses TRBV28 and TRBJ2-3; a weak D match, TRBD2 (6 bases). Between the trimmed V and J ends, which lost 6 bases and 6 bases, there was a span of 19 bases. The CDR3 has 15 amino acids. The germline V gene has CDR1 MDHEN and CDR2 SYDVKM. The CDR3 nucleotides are TGTGCCAGCAGGTCTACTTCGGCACGGGGGGATACGCAGTATTTT. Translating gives CASRSTSARGDTQYF.

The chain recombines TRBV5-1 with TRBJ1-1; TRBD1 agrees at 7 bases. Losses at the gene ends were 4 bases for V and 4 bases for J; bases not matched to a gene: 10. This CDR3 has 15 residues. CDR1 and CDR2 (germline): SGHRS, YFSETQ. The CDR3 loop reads CASSAGQARGTEAFF. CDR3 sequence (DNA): TGCGCCAGCAGCGCCGGACAGGCCAGGGGCACTGAAGCTTTCTTT. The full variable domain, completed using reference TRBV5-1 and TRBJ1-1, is KAGVTQTPRYLIKTRGQQVTLSCSPISGHRSVSWYQQTPGQGLQFLFEYFSETQRNKGNFPGRFSGRQFSNSRSEMNVSTLELGDSALYLCASSAGQARGTEAFFGQGTRLTVV.

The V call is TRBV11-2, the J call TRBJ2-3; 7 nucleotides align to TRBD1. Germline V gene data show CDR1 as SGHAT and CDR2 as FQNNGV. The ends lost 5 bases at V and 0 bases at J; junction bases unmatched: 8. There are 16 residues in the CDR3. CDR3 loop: CASSPRTGLSTDTQYF. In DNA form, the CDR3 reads TGTGCCAGCAGCCCCCGGACAGGCCTGAGCACAGATACGCAGTATTTT.

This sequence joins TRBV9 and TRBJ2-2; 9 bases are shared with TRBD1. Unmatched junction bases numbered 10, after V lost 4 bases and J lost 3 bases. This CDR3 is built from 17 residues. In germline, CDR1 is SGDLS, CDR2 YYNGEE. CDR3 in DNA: TGTGCCAGCAGCCTTAGTCCTCGGGACAGGGACACCGGGGAGCTGTTTTTT. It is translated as CASSLSPRDRDTGELFF.

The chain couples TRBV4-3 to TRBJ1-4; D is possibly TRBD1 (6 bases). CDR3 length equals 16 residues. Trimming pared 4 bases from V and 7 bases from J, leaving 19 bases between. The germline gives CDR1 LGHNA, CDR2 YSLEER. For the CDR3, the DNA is TGCGCCAGCAGCCCCTACAGATCAGGGGAGGGTGAAAAACTGTTTTTT. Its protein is CASSPYRSGEGEKLFF.

CDR3 nucleotide sequence: TGTGCCAGCAGTTTAGGTCTCACAGGGGCTGGAAACACCATATATTTT. Protein: CASSLGLTGAGNTIYF. The rearrangement joins TRBV28 to TRBJ1-3; 7 nucleotides line up with TRBD1. The CDR3 has 16 amino acids. Germline trimming cut 2 bases from V and 2 bases from J; bases unmatched to any gene: 6. Per the germline V gene, CDR1 is MDHEN and CDR2 is SYDVKM.